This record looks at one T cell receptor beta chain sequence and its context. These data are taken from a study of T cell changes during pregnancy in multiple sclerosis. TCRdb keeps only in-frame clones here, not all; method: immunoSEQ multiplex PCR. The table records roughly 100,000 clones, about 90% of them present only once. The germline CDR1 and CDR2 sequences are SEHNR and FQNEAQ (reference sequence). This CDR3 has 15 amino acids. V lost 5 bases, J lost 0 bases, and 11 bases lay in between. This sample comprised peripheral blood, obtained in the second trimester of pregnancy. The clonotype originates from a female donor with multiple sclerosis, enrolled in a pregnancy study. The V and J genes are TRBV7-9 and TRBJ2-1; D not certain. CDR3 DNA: TGTGCCAGCAGCCATCGCGGTGGCTCCTACAATGAGCAGTTCTTC. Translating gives CASSHRGGSYNEQFF. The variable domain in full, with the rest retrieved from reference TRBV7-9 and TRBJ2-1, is DTGVSQNPRHKITKRGQNVTFRCDPISEHNRLYWYRQTLGQGPEFLTYFQNEAQLEKSRLLSDRFSAERPKGSFSTLEIQRTEQGDSAMYLCASSHRGGSYNEQFFGPGTRLTVL.